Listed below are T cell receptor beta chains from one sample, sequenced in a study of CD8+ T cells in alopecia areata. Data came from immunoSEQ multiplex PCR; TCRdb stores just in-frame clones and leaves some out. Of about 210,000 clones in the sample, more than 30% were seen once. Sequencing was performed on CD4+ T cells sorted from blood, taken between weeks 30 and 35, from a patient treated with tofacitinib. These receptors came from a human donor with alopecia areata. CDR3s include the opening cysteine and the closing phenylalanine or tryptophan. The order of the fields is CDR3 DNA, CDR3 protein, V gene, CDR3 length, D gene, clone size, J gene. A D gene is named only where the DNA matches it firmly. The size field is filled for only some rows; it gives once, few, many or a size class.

cdr3_nt: TGCGCCAGCAGCTTGGGTCGGCGGGGACTTAGATACAATGAGCAGTTCTTC; cdr3_aa: CASSLGRRGLRYNEQFF; v_call: TRBV5-1; cdr3_length: 17; d_call: .; clone_size: .; j_call: TRBJ2-1
cdr3_nt: TGTGCCAGCAGCTTAGGTTCGGGGTATAGCAATCAGCCCCAGCATTTT; cdr3_aa: CASSLGSGYSNQPQHF; v_call: TRBV7-9; cdr3_length: 16; d_call: .; clone_size: .; j_call: TRBJ1-5
cdr3_nt: TGTGCCAGCAGCCTCGCGAGCGGGAACGGAGATACGCAGTATTTT; cdr3_aa: CASSLASGNGDTQYF; v_call: TRBV7-9; cdr3_length: 15; d_call: TRBD2; clone_size: many; j_call: TRBJ2-3
cdr3_nt: TGCGCCAGCAGCCAAGTAGGTCCTCCGAACACCGGGGAGCTGTTTTTT; cdr3_aa: CASSQVGPPNTGELFF; v_call: TRBV4-1; cdr3_length: 16; d_call: .; clone_size: .; j_call: TRBJ2-2
cdr3_nt: TGTGCCAGCAGCCCCGGGACAGTTAGCAATCAGCCCCAGCATTTT; cdr3_aa: CASSPGTVSNQPQHF; v_call: TRBV9; cdr3_length: 15; d_call: TRBD1; clone_size: .; j_call: TRBJ1-5
cdr3_nt: TGTGCCAGCTCACCACCCAATAGCGGGGGGGGCACAGATACGCAGTATTTT; cdr3_aa: CASSPPNSGGGTDTQYF; v_call: TRBV18; cdr3_length: 17; d_call: TRBD2; clone_size: .; j_call: TRBJ2-3
cdr3_nt: TGTGCCAGCAGTGAAGAGTCAGGGGATGGCTACACCTTC; cdr3_aa: CASSEESGDGYTF; v_call: TRBV6-1; cdr3_length: 13; d_call: .; clone_size: .; j_call: TRBJ1-2
cdr3_nt: TGCGCCAGCAGCGACCAAGACAGGTATAGCTCCTACGAGCAGTACTTC; cdr3_aa: CASSDQDRYSSYEQYF; v_call: TRBV5-1; cdr3_length: 16; d_call: .; clone_size: .; j_call: TRBJ2-7
cdr3_nt: TGTGCCAGCAGTCGGACTAGCGGGACCTTTGGCACAGATACGCAGTATTTT; cdr3_aa: CASSRTSGTFGTDTQYF; v_call: TRBV27; cdr3_length: 17; d_call: TRBD2; clone_size: .; j_call: TRBJ2-3
cdr3_nt: TGTGCCAGCAGCTCAACTCTGGGCTCTGGGGCCAACGTCCTGACTTTC; cdr3_aa: CASSSTLGSGANVLTF; v_call: TRBV7-8; cdr3_length: 16; d_call: .; clone_size: few; j_call: TRBJ2-6
cdr3_nt: TGCGCCAGCAGCTTGATTCGCTCCTACGAGCAGTACTTC; cdr3_aa: CASSLIRSYEQYF; v_call: TRBV5-1; cdr3_length: 13; d_call: .; clone_size: .; j_call: TRBJ2-7
cdr3_nt: TGTGCCAGCAGGTTCCGGGACACCTACAATGAGCAGTTCTTC; cdr3_aa: CASRFRDTYNEQFF; v_call: TRBV6-5; cdr3_length: 14; d_call: .; clone_size: .; j_call: TRBJ2-1
cdr3_nt: TGTGCCAGCGGGAACAGGATACAGAACACTGAAGCTTTCTTT; cdr3_aa: CASGNRIQNTEAFF; v_call: TRBV9; cdr3_length: 14; d_call: .; clone_size: .; j_call: TRBJ1-1
cdr3_nt: TGTGCCTGGAGCTGGGACAGGGGAGAAGCTTTCTTT; cdr3_aa: CAWSWDRGEAFF; v_call: TRBV30; cdr3_length: 12; d_call: TRBD1; clone_size: .; j_call: TRBJ1-1
cdr3_nt: TGTGCCAGCAGCTTAGTTCAGGTTTTTTCCCACGAGCAGTACTTC; cdr3_aa: CASSLVQVFSHEQYF; v_call: TRBV7-2; cdr3_length: 15; d_call: .; clone_size: few; j_call: TRBJ2-7
cdr3_nt: TGTGCCACCAAACTAGCGGGGGGGCCTGGGACCCAGTACTTC; cdr3_aa: CATKLAGGPGTQYF; v_call: TRBV6-1; cdr3_length: 14; d_call: TRBD2; clone_size: .; j_call: TRBJ2-5
cdr3_nt: TGTGCCAGCAGCTTAGCGCAGACCGACGAGCAGTACTTC; cdr3_aa: CASSLAQTDEQYF; v_call: TRBV7-9; cdr3_length: 13; d_call: .; clone_size: few; j_call: TRBJ2-7
cdr3_nt: TGTGCCTGGAGTGCGGGGGATTGGGATCAGCCCCAGCATTTT; cdr3_aa: CAWSAGDWDQPQHF; v_call: TRBV30; cdr3_length: 14; d_call: .; clone_size: .; j_call: TRBJ1-5
cdr3_nt: TGCGCCAGCAGCTCGCCCGGAGATACGCAGTATTTT; cdr3_aa: CASSSPGDTQYF; v_call: TRBV5-1; cdr3_length: 12; d_call: .; clone_size: few; j_call: TRBJ2-3
cdr3_nt: TGTGCCAGCAGCTTGGAATGGGGGGAGACCCAGTACTTC; cdr3_aa: CASSLEWGETQYF; v_call: TRBV5-5; cdr3_length: 13; d_call: .; clone_size: few; j_call: TRBJ2-5
cdr3_nt: TGTGCCAGCAGCTTGGTAGGGGCGGACTATGGCTACACCTTC; cdr3_aa: CASSLVGADYGYTF; v_call: TRBV5-4; cdr3_length: 14; d_call: .; clone_size: few; j_call: TRBJ1-2
cdr3_nt: TGTGCCAGCAGCTCGTTAGCGGGAGATACGCAGTATTTT; cdr3_aa: CASSSLAGDTQYF; v_call: TRBV7-2; cdr3_length: 13; d_call: TRBD2; clone_size: .; j_call: TRBJ2-3
cdr3_nt: TGTGCCAGCAGCTTCAGACTGAGCGGTAGCACAGATACGCAGTATTTT; cdr3_aa: CASSFRLSGSTDTQYF; v_call: TRBV5-4; cdr3_length: 16; d_call: .; clone_size: .; j_call: TRBJ2-3
cdr3_nt: TGTGCCAGCAGCTTGGCGGGACTAGCGGGATTGGAGACCCAGTACTTC; cdr3_aa: CASSLAGLAGLETQYF; v_call: TRBV5-4; cdr3_length: 16; d_call: TRBD2; clone_size: .; j_call: TRBJ2-5
cdr3_nt: TGTGCCTGGAGGATTCGGAGCTACGAGCAGTACTTC; cdr3_aa: CAWRIRSYEQYF; v_call: TRBV30; cdr3_length: 12; d_call: .; clone_size: .; j_call: TRBJ2-7
cdr3_nt: TGTGCCAGCAGCACCGGACGGTCCGACACTGAAGCTTTCTTT; cdr3_aa: CASSTGRSDTEAFF; v_call: TRBV21-1; cdr3_length: 14; d_call: .; clone_size: .; j_call: TRBJ1-1
cdr3_nt: TGTGCCAGCAGTTATTCGGAAAACAATCAGCCCCAGCATTTT; cdr3_aa: CASSYSENNQPQHF; v_call: TRBV6-6; cdr3_length: 14; d_call: .; clone_size: .; j_call: TRBJ1-5
cdr3_nt: TGTGCCAGCAGCTTAGCAGACTTAAGCTCCTACGAGCAGTACTTC; cdr3_aa: CASSLADLSSYEQYF; v_call: TRBV7-2; cdr3_length: 15; d_call: .; clone_size: .; j_call: TRBJ2-7
cdr3_nt: TGTGCCAGCAGTGAATTGACGGCGGGGGAGTACGAGCAGTACTTC; cdr3_aa: CASSELTAGEYEQYF; v_call: TRBV25-1; cdr3_length: 15; d_call: TRBD2; clone_size: .; j_call: TRBJ2-7
cdr3_nt: TGCGCCAGCAGCTTGGGCCAGCTCACAGATACGCAGTATTTT; cdr3_aa: CASSLGQLTDTQYF; v_call: TRBV5-1; cdr3_length: 14; d_call: .; clone_size: .; j_call: TRBJ2-3
cdr3_nt: TGCAGCGTTGAAGGCCCGACAGGCTATGGCTACACCTTC; cdr3_aa: CSVEGPTGYGYTF; v_call: TRBV29-1; cdr3_length: 13; d_call: .; clone_size: .; j_call: TRBJ1-2
cdr3_nt: TGTGCCAGCAGCTTAGACCCGGGACCTTACGAGCAGTACTTC; cdr3_aa: CASSLDPGPYEQYF; v_call: TRBV7-2; cdr3_length: 14; d_call: .; clone_size: many; j_call: TRBJ2-7
cdr3_nt: TGTGCCAGCAGTTCCCGGACTAGCGGGATCTACGAGCAGTACTTC; cdr3_aa: CASSSRTSGIYEQYF; v_call: TRBV6-5; cdr3_length: 15; d_call: TRBD2; clone_size: few; j_call: TRBJ2-7
cdr3_nt: TGTGCCTTAACCGCAGGACCGCTGACAACTAATGAAAAACTGTTTTTT; cdr3_aa: CALTAGPLTTNEKLFF; v_call: TRBV30; cdr3_length: 16; d_call: .; clone_size: .; j_call: TRBJ1-4
cdr3_nt: TGTGCCTGGAGTAGCGACAGCAATCAGCCCCAGCATTTT; cdr3_aa: CAWSSDSNQPQHF; v_call: TRBV30; cdr3_length: 13; d_call: .; clone_size: .; j_call: TRBJ1-5
cdr3_nt: TGCAGCGTTGACGAGCGGACTAACAATGAGCAGTTCTTC; cdr3_aa: CSVDERTNNEQFF; v_call: TRBV29-1; cdr3_length: 13; d_call: .; clone_size: few; j_call: TRBJ2-1
cdr3_nt: TGTGCCAGCTTAGAGCCCTTGAGCAACAATGAGCAGTTCTTC; cdr3_aa: CASLEPLSNNEQFF; v_call: TRBV6-6; cdr3_length: 14; d_call: .; clone_size: few; j_call: TRBJ2-1
cdr3_nt: TGTGCCATACGAGCTCGGGACAGATACAATGAGCAGTTCTTC; cdr3_aa: CAIRARDRYNEQFF; v_call: TRBV10-3; cdr3_length: 14; d_call: TRBD1; clone_size: few; j_call: TRBJ2-1
cdr3_nt: TGTGCCAGCAGTTTATCCCAACTCAGGGGTGGCGAGCAGTACTTC; cdr3_aa: CASSLSQLRGGEQYF; v_call: TRBV28; cdr3_length: 15; d_call: .; clone_size: few; j_call: TRBJ2-7
cdr3_nt: TGCAGCGTCGTGGGACAGCTGAACACTGAAGCTTTCTTT; cdr3_aa: CSVVGQLNTEAFF; v_call: TRBV29-1; cdr3_length: 13; d_call: TRBD1; clone_size: .; j_call: TRBJ1-1
cdr3_nt: TGTGCCAGCGGCGGGCAGGGAGGCCACGAGCAGTACTTC; cdr3_aa: CASGGQGGHEQYF; v_call: TRBV7-9; cdr3_length: 13; d_call: .; clone_size: .; j_call: TRBJ2-7
cdr3_nt: TGTGCCAGCAGCGGTATGACACAAAACACTGAAGCTTTCTTT; cdr3_aa: CASSGMTQNTEAFF; v_call: TRBV5-4; cdr3_length: 14; d_call: .; clone_size: few; j_call: TRBJ1-1
cdr3_nt: TGTGCCAGGGGGGCGGCGACCCCCGGAGATACGCAGTATTTT; cdr3_aa: CARGAATPGDTQYF; v_call: TRBV2; cdr3_length: 14; d_call: .; clone_size: many; j_call: TRBJ2-3
cdr3_nt: TGCGCCAGCAGCCTCCTGAGCTCCTACGAGCAGTACTTC; cdr3_aa: CASSLLSSYEQYF; v_call: TRBV4-3; cdr3_length: 13; d_call: .; clone_size: few; j_call: TRBJ2-7
cdr3_nt: TGTGCCAGCAAAATGGACTATGGCTACACCTTC; cdr3_aa: CASKMDYGYTF; v_call: TRBV2; cdr3_length: 11; d_call: .; clone_size: .; j_call: TRBJ1-2
cdr3_nt: TGTGCCAGCACCAGGACAGGGGGCGACACCGGGGAGCTGTTTTTT; cdr3_aa: CASTRTGGDTGELFF; v_call: TRBV6-5; cdr3_length: 15; d_call: TRBD1; clone_size: once; j_call: TRBJ2-2
cdr3_nt: TGTGCCAGCAGCTATGTGACACATAGCTCCTACGAGCAGTACTTC; cdr3_aa: CASSYVTHSSYEQYF; v_call: TRBV11-2; cdr3_length: 15; d_call: .; clone_size: few; j_call: TRBJ2-7
cdr3_nt: TGTGCCTGGACCCTCCGGGGGGACTCCTACGAGCAGTACTTC; cdr3_aa: CAWTLRGDSYEQYF; v_call: TRBV30; cdr3_length: 14; d_call: TRBD2; clone_size: .; j_call: TRBJ2-7
cdr3_nt: TGTGCCAGCAGTTTCCAACTAGACAATGAGCAGTTCTTC; cdr3_aa: CASSFQLDNEQFF; v_call: TRBV6-6; cdr3_length: 13; d_call: .; clone_size: .; j_call: TRBJ2-1
cdr3_nt: TGTGCCAGCAGCCGGTCGGGGAGTGGCTACACCTTC; cdr3_aa: CASSRSGSGYTF; v_call: TRBV14; cdr3_length: 12; d_call: .; clone_size: many; j_call: TRBJ1-2
cdr3_nt: TGTGCCAGTAATCTCCAGGGGGCAGCTGGGGCCAACGTCCTGACTTTC; cdr3_aa: CASNLQGAAGANVLTF; v_call: TRBV19; cdr3_length: 16; d_call: TRBD1; clone_size: .; j_call: TRBJ2-6
cdr3_nt: TGTGCCAGCAGCCCGACAGCCACCTACGAGCAGTACTTC; cdr3_aa: CASSPTATYEQYF; v_call: TRBV7-8; cdr3_length: 13; d_call: .; clone_size: .; j_call: TRBJ2-7
cdr3_nt: TGCGCCAGCAGCAGGCAGTACGATTGGGGGGAAGAAAACGAGCAGTACTTC; cdr3_aa: CASSRQYDWGEENEQYF; v_call: TRBV5-1; cdr3_length: 17; d_call: .; clone_size: few; j_call: TRBJ2-7